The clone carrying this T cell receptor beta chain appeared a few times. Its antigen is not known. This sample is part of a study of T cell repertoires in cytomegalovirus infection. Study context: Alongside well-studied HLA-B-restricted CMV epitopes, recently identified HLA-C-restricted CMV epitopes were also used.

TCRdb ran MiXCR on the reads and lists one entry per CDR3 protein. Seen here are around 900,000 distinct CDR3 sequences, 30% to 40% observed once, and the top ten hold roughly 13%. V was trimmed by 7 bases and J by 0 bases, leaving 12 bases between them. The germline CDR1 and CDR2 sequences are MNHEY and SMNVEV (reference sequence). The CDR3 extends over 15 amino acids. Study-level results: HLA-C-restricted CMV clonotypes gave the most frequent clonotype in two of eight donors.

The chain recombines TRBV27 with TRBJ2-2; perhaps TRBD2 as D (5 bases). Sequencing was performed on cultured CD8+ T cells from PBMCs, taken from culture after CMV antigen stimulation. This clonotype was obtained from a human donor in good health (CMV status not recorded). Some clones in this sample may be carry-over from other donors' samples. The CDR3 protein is CASTLFGANTGELFF. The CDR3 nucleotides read TGTGCCAGCACCCTTTTCGGGGCGAACACCGGGGAGCTGTTTTTT.